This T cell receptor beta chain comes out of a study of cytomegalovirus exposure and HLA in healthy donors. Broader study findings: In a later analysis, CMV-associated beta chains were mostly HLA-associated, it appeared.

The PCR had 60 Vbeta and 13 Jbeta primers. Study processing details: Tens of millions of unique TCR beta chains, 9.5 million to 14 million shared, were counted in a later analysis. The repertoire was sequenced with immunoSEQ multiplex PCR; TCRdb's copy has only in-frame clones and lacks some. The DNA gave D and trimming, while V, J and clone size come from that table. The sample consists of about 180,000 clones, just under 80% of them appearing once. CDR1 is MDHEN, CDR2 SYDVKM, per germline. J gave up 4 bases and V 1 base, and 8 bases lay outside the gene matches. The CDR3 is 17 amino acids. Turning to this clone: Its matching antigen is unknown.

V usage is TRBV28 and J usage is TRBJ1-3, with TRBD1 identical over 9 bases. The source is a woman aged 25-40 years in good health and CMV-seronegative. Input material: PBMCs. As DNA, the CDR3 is TGTGCCAGCAGTTTATTCGGGGGACAGGGCGAGGGAAACACCATATATTTT. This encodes CASSLFGGQGEGNTIYF.